This TCR beta chain appears in the sequencing data of a study of T cells in localized non-small cell lung cancer. Repertoires were generated with immunoSEQ multiplex PCR, while TCRdb's copy carries only in-frame clones and drops some. This sample has 59,000 or so clones, with roughly 90% found just once. Germline CDR1 is MGHRA and CDR2 is YSYEKL. V lost 4 bases, J lost 6 bases, and 25 bases lay in between. CDR3 size: 18 residues. Sequenced here: peripheral blood, sampled before any cancer treatment. This sequence joins TRBV4-1 and TRBJ2-1, with D possibly TRBD1 on 8 matching bases. This clonotype originated in a man aged 40 to 70 with stage I lung adenocarcinoma. CDR3 sequence: CASSPHGGRQGLANEQFF. CDR3 DNA sequence: TGCGCCAGCAGCCCCCACGGGGGGCGACAGGGGCTGGCCAATGAGCAGTTCTTC.